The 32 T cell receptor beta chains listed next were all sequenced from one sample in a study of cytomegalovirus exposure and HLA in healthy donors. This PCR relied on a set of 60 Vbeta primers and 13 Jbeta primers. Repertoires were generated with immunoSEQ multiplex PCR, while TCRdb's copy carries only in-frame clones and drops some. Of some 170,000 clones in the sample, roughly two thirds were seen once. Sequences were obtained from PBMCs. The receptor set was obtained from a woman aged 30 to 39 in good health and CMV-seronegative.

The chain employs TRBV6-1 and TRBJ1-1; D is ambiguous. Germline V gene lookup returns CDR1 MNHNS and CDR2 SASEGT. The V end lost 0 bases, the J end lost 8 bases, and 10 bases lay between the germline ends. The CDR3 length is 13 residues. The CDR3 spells CASSEALGREAFF. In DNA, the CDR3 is TGTGCCAGCAGTGAAGCGCTCGGGAGGGAAGCTTTCTTT.

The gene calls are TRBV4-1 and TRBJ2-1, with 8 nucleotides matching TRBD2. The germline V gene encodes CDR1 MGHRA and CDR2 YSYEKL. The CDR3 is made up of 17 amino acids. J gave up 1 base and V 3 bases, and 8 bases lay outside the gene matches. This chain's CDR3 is CASSQPSGGPSYNEQFF. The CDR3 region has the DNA TGCGCCAGCAGCCAGCCAAGCGGGGGCCCTTCCTACAATGAGCAGTTCTTC.

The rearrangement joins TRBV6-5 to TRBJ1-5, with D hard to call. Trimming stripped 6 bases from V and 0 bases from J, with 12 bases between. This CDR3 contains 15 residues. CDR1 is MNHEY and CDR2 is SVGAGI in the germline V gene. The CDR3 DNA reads TGTGCCAGCAGGCCGCATGGGCTTAGCAATCAGCCCCAGCATTTT. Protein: CASRPHGLSNQPQHF.

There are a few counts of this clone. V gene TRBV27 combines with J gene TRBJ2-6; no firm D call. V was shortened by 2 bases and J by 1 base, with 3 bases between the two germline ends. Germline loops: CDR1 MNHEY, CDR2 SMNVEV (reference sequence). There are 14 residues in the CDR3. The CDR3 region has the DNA TGTGCCAGCAGTTTACGTTCTGGGGCCAACGTCCTGACTTTC. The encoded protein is CASSLRSGANVLTF.

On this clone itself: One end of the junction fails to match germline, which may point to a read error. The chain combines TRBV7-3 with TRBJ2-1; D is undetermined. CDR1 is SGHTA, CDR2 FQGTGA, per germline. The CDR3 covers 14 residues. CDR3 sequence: CASTLPGTYNEQFF. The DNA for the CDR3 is TGTGCCAGCACCTTACCAGGCACCTACAATGAGCAGTTCTTC.

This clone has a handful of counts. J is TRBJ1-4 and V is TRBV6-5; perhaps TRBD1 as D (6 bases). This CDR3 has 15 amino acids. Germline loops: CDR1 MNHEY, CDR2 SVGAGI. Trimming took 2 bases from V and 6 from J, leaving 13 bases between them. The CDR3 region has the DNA TGTGCCAGCAGTTACGCGGGGGGGCGCGATGAAAAACTGTTTTTT. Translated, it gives CASSYAGGRDEKLFF.

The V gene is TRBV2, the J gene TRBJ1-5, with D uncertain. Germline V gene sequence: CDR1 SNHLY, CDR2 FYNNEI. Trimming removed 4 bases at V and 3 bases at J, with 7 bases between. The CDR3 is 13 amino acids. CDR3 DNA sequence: TGTGCCAGCAGTGTGAGCCCCAATCAGCCCCAGCATTTT. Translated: CASSVSPNQPQHF.

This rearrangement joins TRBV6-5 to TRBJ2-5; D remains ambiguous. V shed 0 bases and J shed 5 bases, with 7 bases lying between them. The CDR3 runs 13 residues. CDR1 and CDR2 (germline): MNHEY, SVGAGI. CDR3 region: CASSYSLRETQYF. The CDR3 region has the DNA TGTGCCAGCAGTTACTCCCTCCGGGAGACCCAGTACTTC.

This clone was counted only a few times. CDR3 sequence reads: CASSFQGRLGSGSTDTQYF. The DNA for the CDR3 is TGTGCCAGCAGCTTCCAAGGCAGGCTAGGTAGCGGTAGCACAGATACGCAGTATTTT. V is TRBV5-7 and J is TRBJ2-3; a possible D gene is TRBD2 (6 bases). TRBV5-7 is designated an ORF whose function remains uncertain. V was clipped by 2 bases and J by 0 bases, with 22 bases between them. The CDR3 is made up of 19 amino acids.

The chain's CDR3 is CASSLQAGSSYNEQFF. CDR3 DNA: TGCGCCAGCAGCCTGCAAGCGGGCAGCTCCTACAATGAGCAGTTCTTC. The chain carries TRBV4-3 and TRBJ2-1; TRBD2 is a possible D gene (6 bases). The ends were cut back, 4 bases at V and 0 bases at J, with 13 bases in the middle. From germline, CDR1 is LGHNA and CDR2 YSLEER. The CDR3 totals 16 residues.

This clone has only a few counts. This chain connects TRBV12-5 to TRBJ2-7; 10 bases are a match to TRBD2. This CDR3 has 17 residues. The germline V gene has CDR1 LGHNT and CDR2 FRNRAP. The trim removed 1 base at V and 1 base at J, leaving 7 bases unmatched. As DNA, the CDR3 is TGTGCTAGTGGTTTGGCCGAACTAGCGGGGAGATCCTACGAGCAGTACTTC. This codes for CASGLAELAGRSYEQYF.

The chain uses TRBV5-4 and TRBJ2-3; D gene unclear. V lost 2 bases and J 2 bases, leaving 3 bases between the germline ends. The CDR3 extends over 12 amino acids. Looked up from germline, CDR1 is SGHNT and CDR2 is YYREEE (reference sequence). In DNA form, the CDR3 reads TGTGCCAGCAGCTTTAACACAGATACGCAGTATTTT. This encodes CASSFNTDTQYF.

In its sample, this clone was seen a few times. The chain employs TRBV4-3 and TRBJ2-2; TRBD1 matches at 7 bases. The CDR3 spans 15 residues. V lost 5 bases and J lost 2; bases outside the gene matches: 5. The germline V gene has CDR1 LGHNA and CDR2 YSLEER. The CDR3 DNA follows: TGCGCCAGCAGCGAAGGGACAGTCAACACCGGGGAGCTGTTTTTT. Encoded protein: CASSEGTVNTGELFF.

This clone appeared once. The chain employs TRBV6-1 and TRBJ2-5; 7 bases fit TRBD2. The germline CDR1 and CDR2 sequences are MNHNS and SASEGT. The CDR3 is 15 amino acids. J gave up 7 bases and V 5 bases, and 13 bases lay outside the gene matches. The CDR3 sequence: CASSHSSGGAWTQYF. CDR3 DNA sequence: TGTGCCAGCAGTCATTCTAGCGGAGGGGCTTGGACCCAGTACTTC.

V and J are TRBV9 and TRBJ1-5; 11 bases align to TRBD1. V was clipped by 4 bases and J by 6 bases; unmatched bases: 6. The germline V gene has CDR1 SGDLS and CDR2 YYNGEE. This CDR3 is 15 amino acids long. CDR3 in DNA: TGTGCCAGCAGCCCGGGACAGGGGGGATTTCAGCCCCAGCATTTT. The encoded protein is CASSPGQGGFQPQHF.

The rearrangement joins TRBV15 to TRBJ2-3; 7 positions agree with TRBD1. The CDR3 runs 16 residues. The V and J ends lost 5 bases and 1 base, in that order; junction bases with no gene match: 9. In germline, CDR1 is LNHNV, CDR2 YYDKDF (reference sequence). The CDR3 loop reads CATSGIGGLGTDTQYF. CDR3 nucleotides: TGTGCCACCAGCGGAATAGGGGGCCTTGGCACAGATACGCAGTATTTT.

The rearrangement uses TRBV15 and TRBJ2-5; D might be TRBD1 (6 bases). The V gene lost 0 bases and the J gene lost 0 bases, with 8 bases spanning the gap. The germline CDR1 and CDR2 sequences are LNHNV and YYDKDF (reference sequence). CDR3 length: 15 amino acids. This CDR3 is CATSRERTDQETQYF. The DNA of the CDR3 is TGTGCCACCAGCAGAGAAAGGACAGACCAAGAGACCCAGTACTTC.

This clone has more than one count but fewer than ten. The CDR3 region is CASSFQQGAQPQHF. CDR3 in DNA: TGTGCCAGCAGCTTTCAGCAGGGGGCCCAGCCCCAGCATTTT. The chain carries TRBV5-6 and TRBJ1-5, with 8 bases that match TRBD1. Germline loops: CDR1 SGHDT, CDR2 YYEEEE. V gave up 2 bases and J gave up 7 bases; unmatched junction bases: 5. This CDR3 contains 14 residues.

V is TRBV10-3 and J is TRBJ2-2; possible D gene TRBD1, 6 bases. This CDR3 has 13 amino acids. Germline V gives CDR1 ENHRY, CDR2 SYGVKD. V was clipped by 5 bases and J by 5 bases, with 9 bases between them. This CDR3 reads CAISPQGTGELFF. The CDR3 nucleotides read TGTGCCATCAGTCCACAGGGAACCGGGGAGCTGTTTTTT.

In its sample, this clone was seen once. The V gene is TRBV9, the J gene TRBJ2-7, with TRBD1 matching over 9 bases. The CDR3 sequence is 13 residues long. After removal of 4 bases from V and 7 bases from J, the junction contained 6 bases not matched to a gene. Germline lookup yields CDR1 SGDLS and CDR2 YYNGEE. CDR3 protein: CASSPGTGPEQYF. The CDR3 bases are TGTGCCAGCAGCCCAGGGACAGGGCCAGAGCAGTACTTC.

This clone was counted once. The CDR3 sequence: CAISTGMDTEAFF. The CDR3 DNA is TGTGCCATTAGTACAGGGATGGACACTGAAGCTTTCTTT. The chain employs TRBV10-3 and TRBJ1-1, with D possibly TRBD1 on 6 matching bases. The V gene lost 9 bases and the J gene lost 3 bases, with 14 bases spanning the gap. The CDR3 contains 13 residues. From germline, CDR1 is ENHRY and CDR2 SYGVKD.

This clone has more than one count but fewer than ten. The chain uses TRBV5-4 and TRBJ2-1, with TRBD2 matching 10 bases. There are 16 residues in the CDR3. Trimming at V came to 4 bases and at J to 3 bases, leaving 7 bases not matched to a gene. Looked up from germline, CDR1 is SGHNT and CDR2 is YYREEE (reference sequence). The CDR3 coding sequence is TGTGCCAGCAGCACTGGACTAGCGGCTATCTACAATGAGCAGTTCTTC. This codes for CASSTGLAAIYNEQFF.

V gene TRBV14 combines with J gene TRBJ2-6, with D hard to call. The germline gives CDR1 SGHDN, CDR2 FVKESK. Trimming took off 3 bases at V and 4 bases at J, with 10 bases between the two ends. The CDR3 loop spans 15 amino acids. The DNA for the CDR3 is TGTGCCAGCAGCCAGACAACCGCAGGGGCCAACGTCCTGACTTTC. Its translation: CASSQTTAGANVLTF.

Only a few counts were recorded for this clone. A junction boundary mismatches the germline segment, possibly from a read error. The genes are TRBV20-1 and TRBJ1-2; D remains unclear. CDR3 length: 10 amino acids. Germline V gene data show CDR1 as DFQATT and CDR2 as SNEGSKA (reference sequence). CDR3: CSASNYGYPF. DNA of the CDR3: TGCAGTGCTTCTAACTATGGCTACCCCTTC.

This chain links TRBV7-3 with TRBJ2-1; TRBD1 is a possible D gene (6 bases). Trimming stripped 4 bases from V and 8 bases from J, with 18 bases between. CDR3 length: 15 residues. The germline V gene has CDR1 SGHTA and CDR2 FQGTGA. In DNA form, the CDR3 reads TGTGCCAGCAGCTCCCCCCAACAGGGTAAAGATGAGCAGTTCTTC. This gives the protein CASSSPQQGKDEQFF.

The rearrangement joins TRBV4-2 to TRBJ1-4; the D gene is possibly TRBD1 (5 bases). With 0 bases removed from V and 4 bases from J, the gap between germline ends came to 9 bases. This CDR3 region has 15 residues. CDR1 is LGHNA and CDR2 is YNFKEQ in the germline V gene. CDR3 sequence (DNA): TGTGCCAGCAGCCAAGACCGACAGAGTAATGAAAAACTGTTTTTT. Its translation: CASSQDRQSNEKLFF.

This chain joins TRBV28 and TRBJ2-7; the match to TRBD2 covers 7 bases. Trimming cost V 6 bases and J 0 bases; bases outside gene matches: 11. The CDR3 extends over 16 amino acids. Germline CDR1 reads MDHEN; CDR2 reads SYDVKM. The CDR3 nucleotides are TGTGCCAGCAGCACAGCGGGACCCAAACCCTCCTACGAGCAGTACTTC. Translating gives CASSTAGPKPSYEQYF.

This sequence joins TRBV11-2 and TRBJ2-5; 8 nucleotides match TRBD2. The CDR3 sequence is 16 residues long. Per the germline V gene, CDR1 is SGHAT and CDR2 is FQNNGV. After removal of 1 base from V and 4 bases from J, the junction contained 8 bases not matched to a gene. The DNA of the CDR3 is TGTGCCAGCAGCTTAGGCCCCAGCGGGAGAGGAGAGACCCAGTACTTC. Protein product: CASSLGPSGRGETQYF.

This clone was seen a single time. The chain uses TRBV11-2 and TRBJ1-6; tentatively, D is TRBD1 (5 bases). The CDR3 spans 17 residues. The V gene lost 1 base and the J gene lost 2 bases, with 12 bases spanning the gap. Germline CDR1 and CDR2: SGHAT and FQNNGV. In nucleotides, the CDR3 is TGTGCCAGCAGCTTAGTTGGGGGAGGGCCCTATAATTCACCCCTCCACTTT. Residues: CASSLVGGGPYNSPLHF.

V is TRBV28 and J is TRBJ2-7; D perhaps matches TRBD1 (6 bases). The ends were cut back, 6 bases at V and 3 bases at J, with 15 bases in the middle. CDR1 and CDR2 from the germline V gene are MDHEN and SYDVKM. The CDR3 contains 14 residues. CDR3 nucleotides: TGTGCCAGCAGCCCGGACAGTCCCGACTACGAGCAGTACTTC. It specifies CASSPDSPDYEQYF.

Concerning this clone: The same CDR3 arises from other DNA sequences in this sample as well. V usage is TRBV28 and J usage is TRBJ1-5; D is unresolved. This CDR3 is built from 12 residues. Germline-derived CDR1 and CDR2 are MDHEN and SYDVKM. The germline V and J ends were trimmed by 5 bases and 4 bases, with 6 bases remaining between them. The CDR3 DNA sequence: TGTGCCAGCAGTCTACCGAATCAGCCCCAGCATTTT. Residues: CASSLPNQPQHF.

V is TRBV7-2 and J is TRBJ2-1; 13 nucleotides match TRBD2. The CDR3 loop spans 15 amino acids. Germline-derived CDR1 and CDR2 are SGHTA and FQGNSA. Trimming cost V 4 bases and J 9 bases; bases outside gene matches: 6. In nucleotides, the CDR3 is TGTGCCAGCAGCTCAAGGGGACTAGCGGGAAGTGAGCAGTTCTTC. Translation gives CASSSRGLAGSEQFF.